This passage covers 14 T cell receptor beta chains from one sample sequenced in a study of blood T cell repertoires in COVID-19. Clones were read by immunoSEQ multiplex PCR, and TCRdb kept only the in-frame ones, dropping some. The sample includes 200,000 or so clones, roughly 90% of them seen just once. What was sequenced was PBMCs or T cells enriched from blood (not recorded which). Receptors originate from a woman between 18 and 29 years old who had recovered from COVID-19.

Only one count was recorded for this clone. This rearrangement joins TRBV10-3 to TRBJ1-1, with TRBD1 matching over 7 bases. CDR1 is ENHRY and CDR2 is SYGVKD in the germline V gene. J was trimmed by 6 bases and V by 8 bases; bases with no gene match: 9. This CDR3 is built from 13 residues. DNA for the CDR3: TGTGCCATCGACGCGACAGGGAAATCTGAAGCTTTCTTT. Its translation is CAIDATGKSEAFF.

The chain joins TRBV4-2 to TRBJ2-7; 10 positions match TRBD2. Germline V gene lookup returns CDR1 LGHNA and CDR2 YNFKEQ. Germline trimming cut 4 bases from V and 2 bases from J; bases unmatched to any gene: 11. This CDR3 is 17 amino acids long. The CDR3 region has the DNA TGTGCCAGCAGCCCCTTAGCGGGGGGCCTAGAAACCTACGAGCAGTACTTC. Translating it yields CASSPLAGGLETYEQYF.

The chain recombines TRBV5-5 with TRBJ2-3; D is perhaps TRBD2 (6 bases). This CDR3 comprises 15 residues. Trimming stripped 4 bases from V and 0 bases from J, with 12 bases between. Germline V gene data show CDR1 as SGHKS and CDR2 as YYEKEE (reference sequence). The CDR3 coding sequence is TGTGCCAGCAGCCCCCGGGGGTTCAGCACAGATACGCAGTATTTT. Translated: CASSPRGFSTDTQYF.

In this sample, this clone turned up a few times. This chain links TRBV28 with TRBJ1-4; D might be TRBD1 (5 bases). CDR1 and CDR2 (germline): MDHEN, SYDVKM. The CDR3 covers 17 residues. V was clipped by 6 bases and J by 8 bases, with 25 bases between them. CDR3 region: CASRLRDLWGVREKLFF. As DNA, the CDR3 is TGTGCCAGCAGGCTCCGGGACCTCTGGGGGGTACGGGAAAAACTGTTTTTT.

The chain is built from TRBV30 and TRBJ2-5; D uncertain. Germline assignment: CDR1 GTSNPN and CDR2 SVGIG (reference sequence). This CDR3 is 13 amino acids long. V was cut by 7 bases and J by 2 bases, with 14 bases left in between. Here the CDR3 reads CAYNRVLQETQYF. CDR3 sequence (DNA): TGTGCCTATAACCGGGTGCTACAAGAGACCCAGTACTTC.

CDR3 DNA: TGTGCCAGCAGCCTACGACAGGGGGGGCCAGATACGCAGTATTTT. Its protein product is CASSLRQGGPDTQYF. V gene TRBV5-4 combines with J gene TRBJ2-3; 9 bases are shared with TRBD1. Germline V gene data show CDR1 as SGHNT and CDR2 as YYREEE (reference sequence). CDR3 length: 15 amino acids. The V segment lost 4 bases and the J segment 4 bases; nucleotides outside the gene matches: 7.

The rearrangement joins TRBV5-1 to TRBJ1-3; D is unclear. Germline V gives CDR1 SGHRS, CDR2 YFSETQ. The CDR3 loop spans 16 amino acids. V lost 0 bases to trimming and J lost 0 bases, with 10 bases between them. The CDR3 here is CASSLGEGSSGNTIYF. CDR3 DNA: TGCGCCAGCAGCTTGGGAGAGGGAAGCTCTGGAAACACCATATATTTT.

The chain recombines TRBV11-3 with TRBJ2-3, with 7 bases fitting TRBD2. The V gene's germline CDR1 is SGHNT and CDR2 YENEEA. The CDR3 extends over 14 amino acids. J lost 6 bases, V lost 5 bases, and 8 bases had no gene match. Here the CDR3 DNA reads TGTGCCAGCAGCCCAGGACTAGTAGGGGATACGCAGTATTTT. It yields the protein CASSPGLVGDTQYF.

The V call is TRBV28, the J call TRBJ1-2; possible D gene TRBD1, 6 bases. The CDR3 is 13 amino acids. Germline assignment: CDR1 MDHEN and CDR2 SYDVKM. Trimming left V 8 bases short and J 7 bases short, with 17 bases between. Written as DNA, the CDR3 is TGTGCCAGCGGCCCCACAGGGACGACTGGCTACACCTTC. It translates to CASGPTGTTGYTF.

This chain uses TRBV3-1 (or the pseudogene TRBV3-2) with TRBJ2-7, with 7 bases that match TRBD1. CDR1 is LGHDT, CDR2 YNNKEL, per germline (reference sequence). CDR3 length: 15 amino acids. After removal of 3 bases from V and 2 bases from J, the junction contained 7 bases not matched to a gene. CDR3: CASSHRRDRTYEQYF. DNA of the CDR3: TGTGCCAGCAGCCATCGCCGGGACAGAACCTACGAGCAGTACTTC.

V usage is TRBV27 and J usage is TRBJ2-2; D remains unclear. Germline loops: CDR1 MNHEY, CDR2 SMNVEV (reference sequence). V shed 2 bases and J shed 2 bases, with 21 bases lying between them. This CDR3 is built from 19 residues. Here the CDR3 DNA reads TGTGCCAGCAGTTTAAGACACCCTCGAATTAGTCCTAACACCGGGGAGCTGTTTTTT. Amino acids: CASSLRHPRISPNTGELFF.

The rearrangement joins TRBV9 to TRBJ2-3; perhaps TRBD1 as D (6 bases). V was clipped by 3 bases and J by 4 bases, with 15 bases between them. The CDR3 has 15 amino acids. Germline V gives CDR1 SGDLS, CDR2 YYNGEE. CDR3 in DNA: TGTGCCAGCAGCGCCGGACAGCATGGGGCAGATACGCAGTATTTT. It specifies CASSAGQHGADTQYF. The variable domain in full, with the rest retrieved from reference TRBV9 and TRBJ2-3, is DSGVTQTPKHLITATGQRVTLRCSPRSGDLSVYWYQQSLDQGLQFLIQYYNGEERAKGNILERFSAQQFPDLHSELNLSSLELGDSALYFCASSAGQHGADTQYFGPGTRLTVL.

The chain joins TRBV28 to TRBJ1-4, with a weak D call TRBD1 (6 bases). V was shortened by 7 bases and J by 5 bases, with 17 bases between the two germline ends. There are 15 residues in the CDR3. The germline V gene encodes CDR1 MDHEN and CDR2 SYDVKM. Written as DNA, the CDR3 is TGTGCCAGCATGCAGGGGATCCTCTCGAATGAAAAACTGTTTTTT. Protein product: CASMQGILSNEKLFF.

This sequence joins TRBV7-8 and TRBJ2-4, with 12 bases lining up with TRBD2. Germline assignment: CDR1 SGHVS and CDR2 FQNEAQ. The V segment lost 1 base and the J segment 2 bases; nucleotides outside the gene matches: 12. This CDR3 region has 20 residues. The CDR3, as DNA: TGTGCCAGCAGCTTAGAAGTATGGACTAGCGGGGAATTCACCAAAAACATTCAGTACTTC. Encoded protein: CASSLEVWTSGEFTKNIQYF.